Detailed here is one T cell receptor (beta chain). In the same sample, other DNA sequences code for this CDR3. The entry originates in a study of blood T cell repertoires in COVID-19. All enrollees were roughly 18 to 95 years old and from some 24 US areas. Cohort 3 recovery required two negative PCRs, clearance, or symptom resolution. Original data processing: Reference gene primer amplification gave nucleated cell count estimates. Repertoires were generated with immunoSEQ multiplex PCR, while TCRdb's copy carries only in-frame clones and drops some. The V and J calls and clone size are taken from that table; D and trimming were inferred from the DNA. The sample gives a few hundred thousand clones, 80% to 85% of which show up once; around 3.7% is in the top ten. Trimming removed 8 bases from V and 2 bases from J, with 6 bases in between. The CDR3 sequence is 11 residues long. Germline values: CDR1 WSHSY, CDR2 SAAADI.

Sequenced sample: PBMCs or T cells enriched from blood (not recorded which). The receptor was isolated from a man aged 50 to 60 who had recovered from COVID-19. The chain uses TRBV10-2 and TRBJ1-2, with a possible D match to TRBD1 (6 bases). CDR3 DNA: TGCGCCAGCCAGGGGAACTATGGCTACACCTTC. Translated: CASQGNYGYTF.